These 11 T cell receptor beta chains originate from one sample sequenced in a study of T cells in tuberculosis (dated by TCRdb to 2017 to 2018). Libraries were constructed by the immunoSEQ multiplex PCR assay. TCRdb mirrors the immuneACCESS table, restricted to in-frame sequences. Some clones are absent from its copies; in checked studies, under half trace to an unresolved V gene, and the reason for the others is unknown. This sample lists over 25,000 clones; roughly nine tenths were detected once. 7% of the sample is held by the ten biggest clonotypes. The sample's time point label is to be understood as: new active TB diagnosis, blood taken before or within 7 days of starting treatment. The source material was PBMCs, sampled at tuberculosis diagnosis. All receptors come from an adult with tuberculosis. Some clones in this sample may be carry-over from other donors' samples.

The rearrangement uses TRBV25-1 and TRBJ2-7, with D possibly matching TRBD1 (5 bases). This CDR3 is built from 15 residues. Germline V lookup: CDR1 MGHDK, CDR2 SYGVNS. V shed 3 bases and J shed 2 bases, with 14 bases lying between them. The CDR3 reads CASSDPREGAYEQYF. CDR3 nucleotides: TGTGCCAGCAGTGATCCCAGGGAAGGCGCCTACGAGCAGTACTTC.

V gene TRBV11-2 combines with J gene TRBJ2-5, with D possibly being TRBD2 (6 bases). Trimming removed 8 bases from V and 4 bases from J, with 17 bases in between. Germline loops: CDR1 SGHAT, CDR2 FQNNGV. This CDR3 comprises 14 residues. The CDR3 reads CASRAGSLGETQYF. The CDR3 region has the DNA TGTGCCAGCCGAGCGGGCTCATTGGGAGAGACCCAGTACTTC.

The chain combines TRBV7-2 with TRBJ2-2; 7 bases match TRBD1. From germline, CDR1 is SGHTA and CDR2 FQGNSA. With V trimmed by 6 bases and J by 5 bases, 6 bases remained unmatched. The CDR3 is 14 residues long. The CDR3 coding sequence is TGTGCCAGCAGAGGACAGGCTCTAACCGGGGAGCTGTTTTTT. It encodes CASRGQALTGELFF.

V gene TRBV19 combines with J gene TRBJ1-2, with D possibly being TRBD1 (5 bases). Germline assignment: CDR1 LNHDA and CDR2 SQIVND (reference sequence). The ends were cut back, 5 bases at V and 2 bases at J, with 12 bases in the middle. The CDR3 extends over 14 amino acids. CDR3 protein: CASSSGRVNYGYTF. The CDR3 region has the DNA TGTGCCAGTAGTTCGGGCAGGGTAAACTATGGCTACACCTTC.

This chain connects TRBV6-1 to TRBJ1-5, with a tentative D call TRBD1 (6 bases). Trimming pared 7 bases from V and 0 bases from J, leaving 13 bases between. There are 15 residues in the CDR3. CDR1 is MNHNS and CDR2 is SASEGT in the germline V gene. The CDR3 nucleotides read TGTGCCAGCAAGGGGGGGGGACTTAGCAATCAGCCCCAGCATTTT. Translating gives CASKGGGLSNQPQHF.

The chain combines TRBV11-2 with TRBJ1-3; no firm D call. V was pared by 7 bases and J by 0 bases, with 16 bases between. The germline V gene has CDR1 SGHAT and CDR2 FQNNGV. CDR3 length equals 16 residues. In DNA form, the CDR3 reads TGTGCCAGCACCCTAGGGCCGGACTACTCTGGAAACACCATATATTTT. Protein: CASTLGPDYSGNTIYF.

The rearrangement links TRBV6-1 to TRBJ1-2; 7 bases map to TRBD1. The germline CDR1 and CDR2 sequences are MNHNS and SASEGT. The CDR3 consists of 16 residues. Germline trimming cut 0 bases from V and 4 bases from J; bases unmatched to any gene: 8. DNA for the CDR3: TGTGCCAGCAGTGAAGCCTCCGGGACAGCGATCTATGGCTACACCTTC. As protein: CASSEASGTAIYGYTF.

The chain is built from TRBV16 and TRBJ2-1, with D maybe TRBD2 (6 bases). Germline CDR1 reads KGHSY; CDR2 reads FQNENV. This CDR3 has 13 residues. Trimming shortened V by 4 bases and J by 9 bases, and 13 bases separated the two germline ends. CDR3 region: CASSLTRGSEQFF. CDR3 DNA: TGTGCCAGCAGCCTGACGCGGGGTAGTGAGCAGTTCTTC.

With respect to this clone: This sample includes further DNA sequences coding for the same CDR3. This sequence joins TRBV5-6 and TRBJ2-2; D gene ambiguous. The CDR3 is made up of 13 amino acids. Trimming took 0 bases from V and 4 from J, leaving 4 bases between them. Per the germline V gene, CDR1 is SGHDT and CDR2 is YYEEEE. Written as DNA, the CDR3 is TGTGCCAGCAGCTTGGGAGGCACCGGGGAGCTGTTTTTT. It specifies CASSLGGTGELFF.

The chain couples TRBV7-6 to TRBJ1-2, with 9 positions matching TRBD1. V shed 1 base and J 7 bases; nucleotides not matched to a gene: 16. The CDR3 length is 18 residues. Germline V CDR1 and CDR2: SGHVS, FNYEAQ. The CDR3 sequence is CASSLGSRTGDSSFGYTF. The CDR3 DNA follows: TGTGCCAGCAGCTTAGGGTCCCGGACAGGGGACAGTTCGTTTGGCTACACCTTC.

The rearrangement links TRBV6-5 to TRBJ1-5; weak D call: TRBD1 (6 bases). Trimming took 5 bases from V and 6 from J, leaving 14 bases between them. The V gene's germline CDR1 is MNHEY and CDR2 SVGAGI. This CDR3 contains 14 residues. The CDR3 here is CASSTGGWGQPQHF. The CDR3 DNA follows: TGTGCCAGCAGTACTGGGGGCTGGGGTCAGCCCCAGCATTTT.